The rows below give T cell receptor beta chains drawn from one sample of a study of CD8+CD57+ T cells in acquired aplastic anemia. TCRdb re-called the reads through MiXCR, storing one row per CDR3 protein. Here the sample spans around 400,000 distinct CDR3 sequences, about 70% being singletons. The sequenced sample consisted of sorted CD4+, CD8+, or CD8+CD57+ T cells (not recorded which) from PBMCs. Source of these receptors: a human donor in good health, serving as a control. The CDR3 runs from the conserved cysteine through the conserved F or W. A D gene is named only where the DNA matches it firmly. Some rows have no size entry. The others give once, few or many, or a class for an expanded clone.

v_call	d_call	clone_size	j_call	cdr3_nt	cdr3_aa
TRBV7-9	NA	NA	TRBJ1-1	TGTGCCAGCAGCTTATCACAAGCTCCCACTGAAGCTTTCTTT	CASSLSQAPTEAFF
TRBV29-1	TRBD2	few	TRBJ2-1	TGCAGCGTTCCGACTAGCGGGAGGAGTGAGCAGTTCTTC	CSVPTSGRSEQFF
TRBV6-2/TRBV6-3	NA	many	TRBJ1-6	TGTGCCAGCAGTTACTCATCGACGCCGGGGCCGAAGAGGAGTTCACCCCTCCACTTT	CASSYSSTPGPKRSSPLHF
TRBV5-5	NA	many	TRBJ1-2	TGTGCCAGCAGACCCACGGGGCAGAGGAACTATGGCTACACCTTC	CASRPTGQRNYGYTF
TRBV7-2	TRBD2	NA	TRBJ2-3	TGTGCCAGCAGCTTAGTACCAGGGAGGGAGACCCAGTACACGCAGTATTTT	CASSLVPGRETQYTQYF
TRBV7-3	NA	many	TRBJ1-1	TGTGCCAGCAGCTTAAACGCAGAAACCACTGAAGCTTTCTTT	CASSLNAETTEAFF
TRBV19	TRBD1	few	TRBJ1-6	TGTGCCAGTAGTACCCGACAGGGGGCACGAAATTCACCCCTCCACTTT	CASSTRQGARNSPLHF
TRBV5-4	TRBD2	NA	TRBJ2-7	TGTGCCAGCCGGGATACCGTACTAGCGGGGGGCCTAGTCTACGAGCAGTACTTC	CASRDTVLAGGLVYEQYF
TRBV11-1	TRBD1	NA	TRBJ2-5	TGTGCCAGCAGCCGGGGACAGGGGGGTGGGACCCAGTACTTC	CASSRGQGGGTQYF
TRBV7-8	NA	NA	TRBJ2-2	NA	CASSLNPLEQYFGELFF
TRBV7-2	NA	once	TRBJ1-5	NA	CASSLSREAFFGQQHF
TRBV10-2	TRBD1	few	TRBJ1-6	TGCGCCAGCAACCCGGGACAGGGTTCATCATCACCCCTCCACTTT	CASNPGQGSSSPLHF
TRBV10-1	TRBD1	many	TRBJ1-2	TGCGCCAGCGGCAACAGGGGAGTCTATGGCTACACCTTC	CASGNRGVYGYTF
TRBV6-4	NA	few	TRBJ2-7	TGTGCCAGCAGTGGCGAGGGGGGAATGCCCTACGAGCAGTACTTC	CASSGEGGMPYEQYF
TRBV20-1	TRBD1	NA	TRBJ1-2	TGCAGTGCTAGGGACAGGGGGCGCTGGACCTTC	CSARDRGRWTF
TRBV14	NA	NA	TRBJ2-3	TGTGCCAGCAGCCCAGGGGGGAGCGGGCGCACAGATACGCAGTATTTT	CASSPGGSGRTDTQYF
TRBV6-2/TRBV6-3	NA	many	TRBJ2-5	TGTGCCAGCAGTTACTCTGGGACAAGGGAGACCCAGTACTTC	CASSYSGTRETQYF
TRBV20-1	NA	NA	TRBJ2-2	TGCAGTGCAAGTGACGGGACTCCCGGCACCGGGGAGCTGTTTTTT	CSASDGTPGTGELFF
TRBV6-5	NA	many	TRBJ2-2	TGTGCCAGCAGGGGTGACGGGGAGCTGTTTTTT	CASRGDGELFF
TRBV20-1	TRBD2	many	TRBJ2-7	TGCAGTGCTGCACTAGCGGGGGCCTACGAGCAGTACTTC	CSAALAGAYEQYF
TRBV20-1	TRBD2	NA	TRBJ2-1	TGCAGTGCTGGCGGTCTAGCGGGGGGGGTCCATGAGCAGTTCTTC	CSAGGLAGGVHEQFF
TRBV6-2/TRBV6-3	TRBD1	NA	TRBJ2-7	TGTGCCAGCCAACCGGGACAGTCTACTTCCTACGAGCAGTACTTC	CASQPGQSTSYEQYF
TRBV5-1	NA	NA	TRBJ1-6	TGCGCCAGCAGCTTGGAACCAGCGAACACACCCCTCCACTTT	CASSLEPANTPLHF
TRBV5-5	TRBD1	NA	TRBJ1-1	TGTGCCAGCAGCTTGGGACAGGGGGCGATCACTGAAGCTTTCTTT	CASSLGQGAITEAFF
TRBV7-4	NA	NA	TRBJ1-5	TGTGCCAGTGGTTTGGGGGCACAGGCAGATCAGCCCCAGCATTTT	CASGLGAQADQPQHF
TRBV2	NA	many	TRBJ2-5	TGTGCCAGCAGACAGGGACTCCAAGAGACCCAGTACTTC	CASRQGLQETQYF
TRBV9	NA	many	TRBJ2-1	TGTGCCAGTCAATCTGGGGACAACTCCTACAATGAGCAGTTCTTC	CASQSGDNSYNEQFF
TRBV19	TRBD1	once	TRBJ1-2	TGTGCCAGCAGTGGAACGGGGCAGGGGGCTGGCTATTCCTTT	CASSGTGQGAGYSF
TRBV7-9	NA	NA	TRBJ1-1	TGTGCCAGCAGCAGAGGAGACGGCATAATGAATACCGAAGCTTTCTTT	CASSRGDGIMNTEAFF
TRBV24-1	NA	NA	TRBJ1-6	TGTGCCACCAGTGATATGGGGACGAATTCACCCCTCCACTTT	CATSDMGTNSPLHF
TRBV11-3	NA	many	TRBJ2-2	TGTGCCAGCAGCCCCACCCCCCCGGGGGAGCTGTTTTTT	CASSPTPPGELFF
TRBV20-1	NA	NA	TRBJ1-1	TGCAGTGCCTCCTGGCCGCAAGGTGGGAAAGCTTTCTTT	CSASWPQGGKAFF
TRBV7-2	NA	few	TRBJ1-3	TGTGCCAGTAGGCACCCGGGGGATACGGGGGCTGGAAACACCATATATTTT	CASRHPGDTGAGNTIYF
TRBV20-1	NA	many	TRBJ1-2	TGCAGTGCTAGAGAGCGATTGGGGGATGGCTACACCTTC	CSARERLGDGYTF
TRBV12-3/TRBV12-4	NA	NA	TRBJ1-2	NA	CTSAHPEDSSFYICSARVGPTDTF
TRBV7-6	TRBD1	NA	TRBJ1-1	TGTGCCAGCAGCCCCCGAGGGGACAGGGGCCTTGAAGGATTCTTT	CASSPRGDRGLEGFF
TRBV20-1	NA	NA	TRBJ1-3	TGCAGTGCTAGAGCGCAGGCGGCTGGAAACACCATATATTTT	CSARAQAAGNTIYF
TRBV12-3/TRBV12-4	NA	NA	TRBJ1-2	TGTGCCAGCAGTCCGGATAGGTCCAGGTCTGGTGGCTACACCTTC	CASSPDRSRSGGYTF
TRBV3-1	NA	NA	TRBJ2-2	TGTGCCAGCAGCCAAATCCAGAGACAGATTCGTAACGGGGAGCTGTTTTTT	CASSQIQRQIRNGELFF
TRBV24-1	NA	NA	TRBJ1-5	TGTGCCACCGCTGGGGGGCACAATCAGCCCCAGCATTTT	CATAGGHNQPQHF
TRBV10-3	NA	NA	TRBJ2-5	TGTGCCGCCCGGGGGGCAGGGGAAGAGACCCAGTACTTC	CAARGAGEETQYF
TRBV19	NA	many	TRBJ1-4	TGTGCCAGTAGTATAGATCGAGAGACAGCAACTAATGAAAAACTGTTTTTT	CASSIDRETATNEKLFF
TRBV7-8	NA	NA	TRBJ1-5	TGTGGTGCTAGCAACGGGGGGGGCAGGCAGCCCCAGCATTTT	CGASNGGGRQPQHF
TRBV20-1	NA	NA	TRBJ1-2	TGCAGTGCTAGTGATGGAGGTCCGGGAGGCTACACCTTC	CSASDGGPGGYTF
TRBV7-2	NA	NA	TRBJ1-5	TGTGCCAGCAGCATATGGCCCTACGAGCAGTACTTCAGTCAGCCCCAGCATTTT	CASSIWPYEQYFSQPQHF
TRBV19	NA	many	TRBJ1-1	TGTGCCAGTAGTACTACAGTGAACACTGAAGCTTTCTTT	CASSTTVNTEAFF
TRBV10-3	TRBD2	many	TRBJ2-6	TGTGCCATCAGTCTCACTAGCGGGGGGTCTGGGGCCAACGTCCTGACTTTC	CAISLTSGGSGANVLTF
TRBV2	TRBD1	NA	TRBJ2-2	TGTGCCAGCAGGGGGACAGGGGGTGGGAAACTGTTTTTT	CASRGTGGGKLFF
TRBV2	NA	NA	TRBJ1-1	NA	CASNVGRGNPEACF
TRBV13	NA	NA	TRBJ2-3	TGTGCCGTAGGTCCCGGGACAGATACGCAGTATTTT	CAVGPGTDTQYF
TRBV5-6	NA	NA	TRBJ2-7	TGTGCCAGCAGCGCGGAGTATGCTCACGAGCAGTACTTC	CASSAEYAHEQYF
TRBV29-1	NA	NA	TRBJ1-2	TGCGCCATTATCGTGTTGAACGGCTACACCTTC	CAIIVLNGYTF
TRBV12-5	NA	NA	TRBJ1-1	TGTGCTAGTGGTTTGGTCAGGGTTAGGGCTGAAGCTTTCTTT	CASGLVRVRAEAFF
TRBV11-3	NA	many	TRBJ2-1	TGTGCCAGCAGCTTACCAGGACGGAGGCACAATGAGCAGTTCTTC	CASSLPGRRHNEQFF